A single sample gave rise to the 24 T cell receptor beta chains below, sequenced in a study of T cells in Graves' hyperthyroidism and ophthalmopathy. Regions amplified from RNA transcripts were the TCR beta CDR3 regions. With the HTBI primer set, the TCR CDR3 went through a first round of RT-PCR. TCRdb called the multiplex PCR reads again in MiXCR, with one record for every CDR3 protein. Here the sample spans about 98,000 distinct CDR3 sequences, 35% to 45% being singletons. What was sequenced was peripheral blood or thyroid tissue (not recorded which). These receptor sequences come from a woman between 25 and 40 years old with Graves' hyperthyroidism.

This clonotype showed up many times. The DNA for the CDR3 is TGTGCCAGCAGCTCGGACAGGTTGAACACTGAAGCTTTCTTT. Translation: CASSSDRLNTEAFF. This chain connects TRBV9 to TRBJ1-1; 7 nucleotides match TRBD1. V was clipped by 4 bases and J by 0 bases; unmatched bases: 3. The CDR3 is made up of 14 amino acids. The germline CDR1 and CDR2 sequences are SGDLS and YYNGEE.

This chain links TRBV14 with TRBJ2-7, with TRBD2 matching over 11 bases. Germline V gives CDR1 SGHDN, CDR2 FVKESK. J was trimmed by 6 bases and V by 4 bases; bases with no gene match: 8. This CDR3 comprises 15 residues. The CDR3 DNA follows: TGTGCCAGCAGCCCGGTGGGACTAGCGGTTGGCGAGCAGTACTTC. It yields the protein CASSPVGLAVGEQYF.

The gene calls are TRBV20-1 and TRBJ2-7, with 9 bases fitting TRBD1. Unmatched junction bases numbered 12, after V lost 6 bases and J lost 3 bases. The CDR3 contains 15 residues. Germline CDR1 and CDR2: DFQATT and SNEGSKA (reference sequence). The CDR3 DNA is TGCAGTGCCACACACCAAGAGACAGGGGGCTACGAGCAGTACTTC. It yields the protein CSATHQETGGYEQYF.

By sample share, this clonotype is medium-sized. The rearrangement uses TRBV10-2 and TRBJ2-7, with D hard to call. This CDR3 spans 15 amino acids. V gave up 0 bases and J gave up 3 bases, with 12 bases separating them. The germline gives CDR1 WSHSY, CDR2 SAAADI. CDR3 nucleotides: TGCGCCAGCAGTGAGTCGACATACAGATACTACGAGCAGTACTTC. Translated, it gives CASSESTYRYYEQYF.

A word on this clonotype: Germline is not matched at one junction end, which may reflect a read error. The chain combines TRBV18 with TRBJ2-7; the D is unclear. The CDR3 consists of 12 residues. Germline CDR1 reads KGHSH; CDR2 reads LQKENI. The CDR3 sequence: CASSPPAAQLHF. In nucleotides, the CDR3 is TGTGCCAGCTCACCACCCGCGGCCCAGCTGCACTTC.

This clonotype came up many times. One end of the junction varies from germline; a read error may be responsible. CDR3 in amino acids: CSSRDSRTGANTGELFF. The DNA for the CDR3 is TGCAGTTCTAGAGATTCCCGGACAGGGGCGAACACCGGGGAGCTGTTTTTT. This chain joins TRBV20-1 and TRBJ2-2; 9 bases are shared with TRBD1. Germline CDR1 DFQATT, CDR2 SNEGSKA (reference sequence). The CDR3 loop spans 17 amino acids.

The chain combines TRBV11-1 with TRBJ1-6; D not resolved. Trimming cost V 10 bases and J 10 bases, with 26 bases left between them. This CDR3 is built from 16 residues. Per the germline V gene, CDR1 is SGHAT and CDR2 is FQDESV (reference sequence). The CDR3 DNA reads TGTGCCACAGCAGATACGAACACCGGGGAGCTGTCACCCCTCCACTTT. Encoded protein: CATADTNTGELSPLHF.

This clonotype was recorded only once. The chain uses TRBV7-9 and TRBJ2-6; TRBD1 agrees at 7 bases. The germline gives CDR1 SEHNR, CDR2 FQNEAQ (reference sequence). The CDR3 spans 17 residues. V was pared by 4 bases and J by 2 bases, with 8 bases of the junction left unmatched. The CDR3 loop reads CASSSRQGSPGANVLTF. CDR3 bases: TGTGCCAGCAGCTCAAGACAGGGCTCCCCTGGGGCCAACGTCCTGACTTTC.

This rearrangement joins TRBV7-9 to TRBJ1-3; tentatively, D is TRBD1 (6 bases). Trimming shortened V by 5 bases and J by 4 bases, and 15 bases separated the two germline ends. Germline V gene sequence: CDR1 SEHNR, CDR2 FQNEAQ (reference sequence). There are 15 residues in the CDR3. Here the CDR3 reads CASSPSGQGGNTIYF. The CDR3 DNA reads as TGTGCCAGCAGCCCTAGCGGGCAGGGGGGAAACACCATATATTTT.

This clonotype appeared many times. This chain connects TRBV7-3 to TRBJ2-5; D is unclear. The CDR3 covers 12 residues. V was shortened by 3 bases and J by 7 bases, with 9 bases between the two germline ends. The germline V gene has CDR1 SGHTA and CDR2 FQGTGA. The CDR3 coding sequence is TGTGCCAGCAGCTTGGACCCGGGGACCCAGTACTTC. Translated, it gives CASSLDPGTQYF.

Remarks on this clonotype: This may be a read error: a much more frequent sequence differs by one nucleotide. The chain is built from TRBV2 and TRBJ1-5; weak D call: TRBD1 (5 bases). CDR1 is SNHLY and CDR2 is FYNNEI in the germline V gene. CDR3 size: 14 residues. In DNA, the CDR3 is TGTACCAGCAGTCTCGACAGCCCTTATCAGCCCCAGCATTTT. Its protein is CTSSLDSPYQPQHF.

This clonotype has ten or more counts. This chain's CDR3 is CASSLPTSGSFTYEQYF. The CDR3 bases are TGTGCCAGCAGCCTACCGACTAGCGGGAGTTTTACCTACGAGCAGTACTTC. The rearrangement links TRBV7-9 to TRBJ2-7; 12 nucleotides agree with TRBD2. This CDR3 has 17 residues. The V gene's germline CDR1 is SEHNR and CDR2 FQNEAQ (reference sequence). Unmatched junction bases numbered 10, after V lost 5 bases and J lost 2 bases.

By frequency in the sample, this clonotype is medium-sized. The chain uses TRBV20-1 and TRBJ2-7, with a possible D match to TRBD2 (5 bases). V dropped 3 bases and J dropped 2 bases, with 11 bases sitting between them. This CDR3 region has 13 residues. CDR1 DFQATT and CDR2 SNEGSKA come from the germline V gene (reference sequence). The CDR3 DNA reads TGCAGTGCTAGTACGGCGCGGGCCTACGAGCAGTACTTC. Its translation: CSASTARAYEQYF.

The chain recombines TRBV7-9 with TRBJ1-5, with a weak D call TRBD1 (6 bases). The germline V gene has CDR1 SEHNR and CDR2 FQNEAQ (reference sequence). This CDR3 spans 15 amino acids. The V end lost 1 base, the J end lost 6 bases, and 13 bases lay between the germline ends. CDR3 nucleotides: TGTGCCAGCAGCTTAGATTGGGGGGGCAGTCAGCCCCAGCATTTT. It yields the protein CASSLDWGGSQPQHF.

About this clonotype itself: Possible read error: a much larger clone is one base away. The chain links TRBV2 to TRBJ1-5, with D tentatively TRBD1 (5 bases). Germline CDR1 reads SNHLY; CDR2 reads FYNNEI. This CDR3 is 14 amino acids long. The CDR3 DNA is TGTGCCAGCAGCGGGACCAATTCAGGTCAGCCCCTGCATTTT. It is translated as CASSGTNSGQPLHF.

The chain joins TRBV7-8 to TRBJ2-7; D gene ambiguous. The CDR3 consists of 14 residues. The V gene's germline CDR1 is SGHVS and CDR2 FQNEAQ. The CDR3 DNA reads as TGTGCAGGCAGCTTAGGTACGGAGACCTACGAGCAGTACTTC. Protein sequence: CAGSLGTETYEQYF.

This chain uses TRBV10-3 with TRBJ2-7, with 9 nucleotides matching TRBD1. The CDR3 has 13 amino acids. CDR1 and CDR2 from the germline V gene are ENHRY and SYGVKD. V was pared by 10 bases and J by 4 bases, with 8 bases of the junction left unmatched. The CDR3 is CATAGTGIYEQYF. The CDR3 bases are TGTGCCACCGCCGGGACAGGGATATACGAGCAGTACTTC.

The rearrangement links TRBV13 to TRBJ2-3; D is ambiguous. V dropped 6 bases and J dropped 10 bases, with 11 bases sitting between them. The CDR3 covers 11 residues. CDR1 PRHDT and CDR2 FYEKMQ come from the germline V gene (reference sequence). DNA of the CDR3: TGTGCCAGCAGTCGGGCCGGAGCGCAGTATTTT. As protein: CASSRAGAQYF.

This clonotype occurred many times. The chain joins TRBV7-9 to TRBJ2-2; 8 nucleotides agree with TRBD2. V lost 5 bases to trimming and J lost 8 bases; unmatched junction nucleotides: 7. This CDR3 comprises 14 residues. CDR1 is SEHNR and CDR2 is FQNEAQ in the germline V gene (reference sequence). In DNA, the CDR3 is TGTGCCAGCAGCAACCGGACTAGCATAGGGGAGCTGTTTTTT. Translating it yields CASSNRTSIGELFF. The entire variable domain, with the rest obtained from reference TRBV7-9 and TRBJ2-2, is as follows: DTGVSQNPRHKITKRGQNVTFRCDPISEHNRLYWYRQTLGQGPEFLTYFQNEAQLEKSRLLSDRFSAERPKGSFSTLEIQRTEQGDSAMYLCASSNRTSIGELFFGEGSRLTVL.

This clonotype appeared many times. The chain uses TRBV7-9 and TRBJ1-2; no definite D call. The CDR3 is made up of 15 amino acids. V was trimmed by 1 base and J by 0 bases, leaving 9 bases between them. CDR1 is SEHNR and CDR2 is FQNEAQ in the germline V gene (reference sequence). CDR3 amino acids: CASSLGFGANYGYTF. The CDR3 DNA reads TGTGCCAGCAGCTTAGGGTTCGGGGCTAACTATGGCTACACCTTC. The full variable domain, in which reference TRBV7-9 and TRBJ1-2 provide the parts outside the CDR3, is DTGVSQNPRHKITKRGQNVTFRCDPISEHNRLYWYRQTLGQGPEFLTYFQNEAQLEKSRLLSDRFSAERPKGSFSTLEIQRTEQGDSAMYLCASSLGFGANYGYTFGSGTRLTVV.

This clonotype was observed at least ten times. V is TRBV12-5 and J is TRBJ1-1; D is ambiguous. Between the trimmed V and J ends, which lost 2 bases and 3 bases, there was a span of 13 bases. In germline, CDR1 is LGHNT, CDR2 FRNRAP. This CDR3 comprises 15 residues. The CDR3 loop is CASGLWRAKDTEAFF. The DNA of the CDR3 is TGTGCTAGTGGTTTGTGGCGGGCAAAGGACACTGAAGCTTTCTTT.

Notes on this clonotype: A much larger clonotype is one base distant, so this may be a read error. The CDR3 is CASSLDRESRRNSGDTIYF. The CDR3 coding sequence is TGTGCCAGCAGCTTAGACAGAGAGTCCCGACGGAACTCTGGAGACACCATATATTTT. The rearrangement uses TRBV11-2 and TRBJ1-3; no definite D call. Germline V gene sequence: CDR1 SGHAT, CDR2 FQNNGV. The CDR3 extends over 19 amino acids. Full variable domain (rest looked up from reference TRBV11-2 and TRBJ1-3): EAGVAQSPRYKIIEKRQSVAFWCNPISGHATLYWYQQILGQGPKLLIQFQNNGVVDDSQLPKDRFSAERLKGVDSTLKIQPAKLEDSAVYLCASSLDRESRRNSGDTIYFGEGSWLTVV.

V and J are TRBV7-2 and TRBJ1-1, with 8 bases identical to TRBD1. Trimming took 5 bases from V and 4 from J; bases not matched to a gene: 6. CDR3 length: 14 residues. CDR1 SGHTA and CDR2 FQGNSA come from the germline V gene. DNA for the CDR3: TGTGCCAGCAGCAGAAGGACAGGGACCACTGAAGCTTTCTTT. Protein sequence: CASSRRTGTTEAFF.

The V gene is TRBV15, the J gene TRBJ1-3; no reliable D call. This CDR3 has 16 amino acids. From germline, CDR1 is LNHNV and CDR2 YYDKDF (reference sequence). The V end lost 0 bases, the J end lost 3 bases, and 12 bases lay between the germline ends. CDR3 loop: CATSRDRAESGNTIYF. In DNA form, the CDR3 reads TGTGCCACCAGCAGAGATCGGGCAGAGAGTGGAAACACCATATATTTT. Based on the CDR3 plus reference TRBV15 and TRBJ1-3, the full variable domain is DAMVIQNPRYQVTQFGKPVTLSCSQTLNHNVMYWYQQKSSQAPKLLFHYYDKDFNNEADTPDNFQSRRPNTSFCFLDIRSPGLGDTAMYLCATSRDRAESGNTIYFGEGSWLTVV.